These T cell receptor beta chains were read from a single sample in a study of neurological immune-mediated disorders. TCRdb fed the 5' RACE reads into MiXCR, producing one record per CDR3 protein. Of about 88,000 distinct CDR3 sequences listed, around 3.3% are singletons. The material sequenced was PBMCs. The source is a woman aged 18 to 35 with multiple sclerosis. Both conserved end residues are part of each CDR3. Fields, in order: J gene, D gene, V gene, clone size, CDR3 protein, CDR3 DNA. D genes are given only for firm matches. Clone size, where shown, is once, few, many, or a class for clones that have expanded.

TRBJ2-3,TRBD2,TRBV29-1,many,CSEGGSRTDTQYF,TGCAGCGAGGGCGGGAGTCGCACAGATACGCAGTATTTT
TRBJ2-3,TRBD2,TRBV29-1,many,CSVEGFASGGPDTQYF,TGCAGCGTTGAAGGGTTCGCCAGCGGGGGTCCAGATACGCAGTATTTT
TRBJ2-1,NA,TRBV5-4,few,CASSIPSARSNNEQFF,TGTGCCAGCAGCATCCCTAGCGCCCGTTCTAACAATGAGCAGTTCTTC
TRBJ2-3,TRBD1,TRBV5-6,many,CASSRTGGTDTQYF,TGTGCCAGCAGCCGGACAGGGGGCACAGATACGCAGTATTTT
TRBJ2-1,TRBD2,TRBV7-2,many,CASSLVGGGASLEQFF,TGTGCCAGCAGCTTAGTGGGCGGGGGGGCCTCTCTTGAGCAGTTCTTC
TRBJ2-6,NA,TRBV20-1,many,CSARESHGANVLTF,TGCAGTGCTAGGGAATCTCATGGGGCCAACGTCCTGACTTTC
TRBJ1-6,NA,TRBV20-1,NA,CSASRRTMGSPLHF,TGCAGTGCTAGTCGGCGGACAATGGGTTCACCCCTCCACTTT
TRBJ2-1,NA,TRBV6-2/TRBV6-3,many,CASSDNRNEQFF,TGTGCCAGCAGCGACAACCGCAATGAGCAGTTCTTC
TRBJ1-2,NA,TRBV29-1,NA,CSVEFKGTYYGYTF,TGCAGCGTTGAATTTAAGGGGACCTACTATGGCTACACCTTC
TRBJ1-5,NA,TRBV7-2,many,CASSLEGGNNQPQHF,TGTGCCAGCAGCTTAGAGGGGGGGAACAATCAGCCCCAGCATTTT
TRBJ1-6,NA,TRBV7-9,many,CASSTYREDNSPLHF,TGTGCCAGCAGCACCTACAGGGAAGATAATTCACCCCTCCACTTT
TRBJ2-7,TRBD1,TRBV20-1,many,CSARTGQGAFLPSYEQYF,TGCAGTGCTAGAACGGGACAGGGGGCGTTCCTCCCCTCCTACGAGCAGTACTTC
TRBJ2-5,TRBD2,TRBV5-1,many,CASSSGLAVETQYF,TGCGCCAGCAGCTCGGGACTAGCGGTGGAGACCCAGTACTTC
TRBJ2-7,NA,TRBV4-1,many,CASSQVLHPGEQYF,TGCGCCAGCAGCCAAGTGCTTCACCCGGGCGAGCAGTACTTC
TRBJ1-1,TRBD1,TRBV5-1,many,CASTRTGGMNTEAFF,TGCGCCAGCACCCGGACAGGGGGGATGAACACTGAAGCTTTCTTT
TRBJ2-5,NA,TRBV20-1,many,CSARLPRTTSETQYF,TGCAGTGCTAGACTTCCCAGGACTACGTCGGAGACCCAGTACTTC
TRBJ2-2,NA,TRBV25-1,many,CASSESFAGPHTGELFF,TGTGCCAGCAGTGAATCTTTTGCCGGACCCCACACCGGGGAGCTGTTTTTT
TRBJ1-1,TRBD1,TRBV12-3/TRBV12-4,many,CASKRGQGDTEAFF,TGTGCCAGCAAAAGAGGACAGGGGGACACTGAAGCTTTCTTT
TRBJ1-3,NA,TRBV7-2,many,CASSTLYSGNTIYF,TGTGCCAGCAGCACTTTATACTCTGGAAACACCATATATTTT
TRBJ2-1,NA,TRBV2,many,CASRYGLQPNNEQFF,TGTGCCAGCAGGTACGGGTTACAACCTAACAATGAGCAGTTCTTC
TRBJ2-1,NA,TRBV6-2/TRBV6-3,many,CASSGMRVEQFF,TGTGCCAGCAGCGGGATGAGGGTGGAGCAGTTCTTC
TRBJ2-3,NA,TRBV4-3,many,CASSQGRITDTQYF,TGCGCCAGCAGCCAAGGCCGAATCACAGATACGCAGTATTTT
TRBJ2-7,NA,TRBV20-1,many,CSARLGSISSYEQYF,TGCAGTGCTAGGTTGGGGAGCATAAGCTCCTACGAGCAGTACTTC
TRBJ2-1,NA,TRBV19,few,CASKAAVAKQGYEQFF,TGTGCCAGTAAGGCCGCCGTCGCGAAACAGGGATATGAGCAGTTCTTC
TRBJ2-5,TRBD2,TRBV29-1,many,CSVGGLAGTYRETQYF,TGCAGCGTTGGAGGACTAGCGGGTACCTATAGGGAGACCCAGTACTTC
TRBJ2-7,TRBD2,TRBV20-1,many,CSAFLGEGREQYF,TGCAGTGCTTTTTTGGGGGAGGGCCGCGAGCAGTACTTC
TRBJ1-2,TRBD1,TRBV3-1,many,CASSQGTGRDYGYTF,TGTGCCAGCAGCCAAGGGACAGGGCGGGACTATGGCTACACCTTC
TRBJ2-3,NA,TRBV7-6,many,CASSRQTSTDTQYF,TGTGCCAGCAGCCGACAGACTAGCACAGATACGCAGTATTTT
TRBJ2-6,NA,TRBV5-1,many,CASSQQGISSGANVLTF,TGCGCCAGCAGCCAACAGGGTATTAGTTCTGGGGCCAACGTCCTGACTTTC
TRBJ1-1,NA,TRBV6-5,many,CASKIRPNTEAFF,TGTGCCAGCAAGATTCGACCTAACACTGAAGCTTTCTTT
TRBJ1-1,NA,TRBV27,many,CASSSGGAGSDPFF,TGTGCCAGCAGTTCCGGGGGGGCAGGATCGGATCCTTTCTTT
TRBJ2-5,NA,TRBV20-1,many,CSARGGRGRETQYF,TGCAGTGCTAGAGGGGGCCGGGGTCGGGAGACCCAGTACTTC
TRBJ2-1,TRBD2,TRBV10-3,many,CATMPGLAGVEQFF,TGTGCCACGATGCCGGGACTAGCGGGAGTCGAGCAGTTCTTC
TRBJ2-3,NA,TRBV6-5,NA,CASSYWTGRDTQYF,TGTGCCAGCAGTTACTGGACGGGACGAGATACGCAGTATTTT
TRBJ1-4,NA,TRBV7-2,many,CASSLGTKNEKLFF,TGTGCCAGCAGCTTAGGGACAAAGAATGAAAAACTGTTTTTT
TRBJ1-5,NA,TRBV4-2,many,CASSQDVGGQKPQHF,TGTGCCAGCAGCCAAGATGTCGGGGGGCAAAAGCCCCAGCATTTT
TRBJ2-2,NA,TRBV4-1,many,CASSLKLGQPNTGELFF,TGCGCCAGCAGCCTCAAGCTCGGACAACCGAACACCGGGGAGCTGTTTTTT
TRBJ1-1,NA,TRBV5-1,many,CASSLIGNTEAFF,TGCGCCAGCAGCCTCATAGGGAACACTGAAGCTTTCTTT
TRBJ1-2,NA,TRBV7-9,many,CASSFEQSGYGYTF,TGTGCCAGCAGCTTCGAGCAAAGTGGCTATGGCTACACCTTC
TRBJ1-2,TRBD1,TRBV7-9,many,CAGSGQGPNYGYTF,TGTGCCGGCTCTGGACAGGGCCCAAACTATGGCTACACCTTC
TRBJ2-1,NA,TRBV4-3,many,CASSQDLGLENEQFF,TGCGCCAGCAGCCAAGACCTAGGACTGGAAAATGAGCAGTTCTTC
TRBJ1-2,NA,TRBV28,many,CASSLSGRYSRGYTF,TGTGCCAGCAGTTTATCCGGGAGATACTCGAGGGGCTACACCTTC
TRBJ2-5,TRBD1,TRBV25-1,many,CASSQTLGQGKGEETQYF,TGTGCCAGCAGTCAAACCCTGGGACAGGGGAAAGGAGAGGAGACCCAGTACTTC
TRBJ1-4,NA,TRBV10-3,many,CAISDPGIKYEKLFF,TGTGCCATCAGTGACCCTGGGATAAAGTATGAAAAACTGTTTTTT
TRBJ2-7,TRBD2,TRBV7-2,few,CASSLAVGRAREQYF,TGTGCCAGCAGCTTAGCGGTAGGGAGGGCTCGCGAGCAGTACTTC
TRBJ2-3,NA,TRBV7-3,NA,CASSFKGTDTQYF,TGTGCCAGCAGCTTCAAGGGCACAGATACGCAGTATTTT
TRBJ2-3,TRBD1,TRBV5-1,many,CASSIGQGAITDTQYF,TGCGCCAGCAGCATCGGACAGGGGGCGATCACAGATACGCAGTATTTT
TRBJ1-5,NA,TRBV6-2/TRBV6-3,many,CASSYPQPQHF,TGTGCCAGCAGTTACCCCCAGCCCCAGCATTTT
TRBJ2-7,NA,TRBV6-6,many,CASSPGLGTGNGSAHTYEQYF,TGTGCCAGCAGTCCGGGACTAGGGACAGGGAACGGTTCGGCTCATACCTACGAGCAGTACTTC
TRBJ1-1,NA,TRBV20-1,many,CSAFPGHRTLMNTEAFF,TGCAGTGCTTTTCCGGGACACAGGACTTTAATGAACACTGAAGCTTTCTTT
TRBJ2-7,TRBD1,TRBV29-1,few,CSYVTGTEPYEQYF,TGCAGCTATGTTACCGGGACAGAGCCATACGAGCAGTACTTC
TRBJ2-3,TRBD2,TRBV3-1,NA,CASSRAGGTTDTQYF,TGTGCCAGCAGCCGAGCGGGGGGGACGACAGATACGCAGTATTTT
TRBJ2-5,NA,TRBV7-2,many,CASSLSVDVGTQYF,TGTGCCAGCAGCTTATCGGTCGATGTTGGAACCCAGTACTTC
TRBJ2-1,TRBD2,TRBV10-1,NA,CASSEPLPPGLAGEGCSEQFF,TGCGCCAGCAGTGAGCCCCTCCCCCCGGGACTAGCGGGAGAGGGATGTAGTGAGCAGTTCTTC
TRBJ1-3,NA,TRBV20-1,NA,CSARGSGVGNTIYF,TGCAGTGCTAGAGGAAGCGGGGTCGGAAACACCATATATTTT
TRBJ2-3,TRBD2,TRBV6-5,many,CASSYVTRGEKDTQYF,TGTGCCAGCAGTTACGTCACGCGGGGGGAGAAAGATACGCAGTATTTT
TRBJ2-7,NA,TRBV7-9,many,CASSPAGTYEQYF,TGTGCCAGCAGCCCTGCTGGAACCTACGAGCAGTACTTC
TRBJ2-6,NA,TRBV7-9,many,CASSHLLSGANVLTF,TGTGCCAGCAGCCATCTCCTCTCTGGGGCCAACGTCCTGACTTTC
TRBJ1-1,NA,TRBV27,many,CASSPDRVNTEAFF,TGTGCCAGCAGCCCGGACAGAGTAAACACTGAAGCTTTCTTT